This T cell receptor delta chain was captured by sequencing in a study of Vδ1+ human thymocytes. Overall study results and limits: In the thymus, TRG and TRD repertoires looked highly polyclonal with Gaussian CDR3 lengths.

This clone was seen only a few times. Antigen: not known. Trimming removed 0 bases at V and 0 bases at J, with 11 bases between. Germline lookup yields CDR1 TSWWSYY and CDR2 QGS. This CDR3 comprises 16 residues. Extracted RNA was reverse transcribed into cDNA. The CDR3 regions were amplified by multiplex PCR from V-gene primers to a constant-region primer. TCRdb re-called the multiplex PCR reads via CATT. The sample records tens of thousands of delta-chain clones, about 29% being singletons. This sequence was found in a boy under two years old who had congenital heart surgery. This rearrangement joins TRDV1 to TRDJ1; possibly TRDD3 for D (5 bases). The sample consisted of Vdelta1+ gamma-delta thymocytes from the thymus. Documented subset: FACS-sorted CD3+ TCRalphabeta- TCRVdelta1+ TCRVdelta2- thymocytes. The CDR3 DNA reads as TGTGCTCTTGGGGAACTGGGGGCAACCCACACCGATAAACTCATCTTT. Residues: CALGELGATHTDKLIF.